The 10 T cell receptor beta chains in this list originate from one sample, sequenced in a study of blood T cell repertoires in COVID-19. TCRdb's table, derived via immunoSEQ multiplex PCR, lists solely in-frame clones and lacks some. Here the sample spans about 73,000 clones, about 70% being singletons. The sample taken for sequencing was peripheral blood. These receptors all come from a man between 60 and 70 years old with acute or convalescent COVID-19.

The CDR3 DNA follows: TGTGCCAGCAGCCATCCAGGGGGTATGTGGGGCAATGAGCAGTTCTTC. Translated, it gives CASSHPGGMWGNEQFF. The chain couples TRBV9 to TRBJ2-1, with TRBD1 matching over 7 bases. CDR1 is SGDLS, CDR2 YYNGEE, per germline. J gave up 6 bases and V 4 bases, and 13 bases lay outside the gene matches. The CDR3 length is 16 residues. Supplemented by reference TRBV9 and TRBJ2-1, the full variable domain reads DSGVTQTPKHLITATGQRVTLRCSPRSGDLSVYWYQQSLDQGLQFLIQYYNGEERAKGNILERFSAQQFPDLHSELNLSSLELGDSALYFCASSHPGGMWGNEQFFGPGTRLTVL.

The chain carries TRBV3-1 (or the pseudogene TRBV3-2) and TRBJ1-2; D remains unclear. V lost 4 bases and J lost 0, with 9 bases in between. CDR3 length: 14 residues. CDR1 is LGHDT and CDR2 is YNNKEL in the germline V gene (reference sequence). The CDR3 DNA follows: TGTGCCAGCAGCCTGAGGGAGACTAACTATGGCTACACCTTC. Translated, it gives CASSLRETNYGYTF.

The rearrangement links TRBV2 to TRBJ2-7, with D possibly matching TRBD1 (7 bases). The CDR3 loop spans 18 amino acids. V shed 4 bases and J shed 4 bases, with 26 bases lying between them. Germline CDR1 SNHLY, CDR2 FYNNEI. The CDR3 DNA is TGTGCCAGCAGTGTTGGAGATGTGAGGAGGGGGCGGCGATACGAGCAGTACTTC. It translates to CASSVGDVRRGRRYEQYF.

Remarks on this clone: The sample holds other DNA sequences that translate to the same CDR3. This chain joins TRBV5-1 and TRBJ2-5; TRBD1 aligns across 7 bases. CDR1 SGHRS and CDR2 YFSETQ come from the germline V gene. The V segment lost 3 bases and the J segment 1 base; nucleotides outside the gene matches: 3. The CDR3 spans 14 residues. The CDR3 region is CASSSGGRQETQYF. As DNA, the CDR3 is TGCGCCAGCAGCTCAGGGGGTCGCCAAGAGACCCAGTACTTC.

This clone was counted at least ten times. The CDR3 nucleotides are TGTGCCAGCAGCGAGGGAGGGGCCGACTCTGGAAACACCATATATTTT. This codes for CASSEGGADSGNTIYF. The chain joins TRBV9 to TRBJ1-3; a possible D gene is TRBD1 (5 bases). Trimming stripped 3 bases from V and 0 bases from J, with 13 bases between. The CDR3 has 16 amino acids. The germline V gene has CDR1 SGDLS and CDR2 YYNGEE.

CDR3 region: CATSEVLKGEHYEQYF. The CDR3 nucleotides are TGTGCCACCAGTGAAGTCTTAAAGGGGGAGCACTACGAGCAGTACTTC. The J gene is TRBJ2-7, the V gene TRBV24-1; D may be TRBD1 (6 bases). The CDR3 is 16 residues long. V was trimmed by 4 bases and J by 3 bases, leaving 18 bases between them. Germline assignment: CDR1 KGHDR and CDR2 SFDVKD.

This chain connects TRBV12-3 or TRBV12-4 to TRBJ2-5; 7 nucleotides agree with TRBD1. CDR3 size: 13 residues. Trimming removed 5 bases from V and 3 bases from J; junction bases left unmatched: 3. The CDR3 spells CASSPGTEETQYF. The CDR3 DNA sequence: TGTGCCAGCAGTCCCGGGACAGAAGAGACCCAGTACTTC.

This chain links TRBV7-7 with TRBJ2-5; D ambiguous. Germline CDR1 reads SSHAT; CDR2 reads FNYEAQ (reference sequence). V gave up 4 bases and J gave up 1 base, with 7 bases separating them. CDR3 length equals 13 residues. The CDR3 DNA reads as TGTGCCAGCAGCTCCCCAGGCCAAGAGACCCAGTACTTC. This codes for CASSSPGQETQYF.

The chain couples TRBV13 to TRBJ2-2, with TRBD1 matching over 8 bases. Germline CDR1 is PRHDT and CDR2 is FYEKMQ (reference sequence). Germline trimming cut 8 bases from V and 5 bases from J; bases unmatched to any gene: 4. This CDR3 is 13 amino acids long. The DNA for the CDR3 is TGTGCCAGCGGACAGGGTGATACCGGGGAGCTGTTTTTT. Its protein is CASGQGDTGELFF.

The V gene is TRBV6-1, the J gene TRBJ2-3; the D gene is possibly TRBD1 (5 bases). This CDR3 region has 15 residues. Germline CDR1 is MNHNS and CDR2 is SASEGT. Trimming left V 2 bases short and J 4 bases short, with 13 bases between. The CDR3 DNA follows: TGTGCCAGCAGTGAACTCTGGGGCTTGTCAGATACGCAGTATTTT. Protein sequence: CASSELWGLSDTQYF.